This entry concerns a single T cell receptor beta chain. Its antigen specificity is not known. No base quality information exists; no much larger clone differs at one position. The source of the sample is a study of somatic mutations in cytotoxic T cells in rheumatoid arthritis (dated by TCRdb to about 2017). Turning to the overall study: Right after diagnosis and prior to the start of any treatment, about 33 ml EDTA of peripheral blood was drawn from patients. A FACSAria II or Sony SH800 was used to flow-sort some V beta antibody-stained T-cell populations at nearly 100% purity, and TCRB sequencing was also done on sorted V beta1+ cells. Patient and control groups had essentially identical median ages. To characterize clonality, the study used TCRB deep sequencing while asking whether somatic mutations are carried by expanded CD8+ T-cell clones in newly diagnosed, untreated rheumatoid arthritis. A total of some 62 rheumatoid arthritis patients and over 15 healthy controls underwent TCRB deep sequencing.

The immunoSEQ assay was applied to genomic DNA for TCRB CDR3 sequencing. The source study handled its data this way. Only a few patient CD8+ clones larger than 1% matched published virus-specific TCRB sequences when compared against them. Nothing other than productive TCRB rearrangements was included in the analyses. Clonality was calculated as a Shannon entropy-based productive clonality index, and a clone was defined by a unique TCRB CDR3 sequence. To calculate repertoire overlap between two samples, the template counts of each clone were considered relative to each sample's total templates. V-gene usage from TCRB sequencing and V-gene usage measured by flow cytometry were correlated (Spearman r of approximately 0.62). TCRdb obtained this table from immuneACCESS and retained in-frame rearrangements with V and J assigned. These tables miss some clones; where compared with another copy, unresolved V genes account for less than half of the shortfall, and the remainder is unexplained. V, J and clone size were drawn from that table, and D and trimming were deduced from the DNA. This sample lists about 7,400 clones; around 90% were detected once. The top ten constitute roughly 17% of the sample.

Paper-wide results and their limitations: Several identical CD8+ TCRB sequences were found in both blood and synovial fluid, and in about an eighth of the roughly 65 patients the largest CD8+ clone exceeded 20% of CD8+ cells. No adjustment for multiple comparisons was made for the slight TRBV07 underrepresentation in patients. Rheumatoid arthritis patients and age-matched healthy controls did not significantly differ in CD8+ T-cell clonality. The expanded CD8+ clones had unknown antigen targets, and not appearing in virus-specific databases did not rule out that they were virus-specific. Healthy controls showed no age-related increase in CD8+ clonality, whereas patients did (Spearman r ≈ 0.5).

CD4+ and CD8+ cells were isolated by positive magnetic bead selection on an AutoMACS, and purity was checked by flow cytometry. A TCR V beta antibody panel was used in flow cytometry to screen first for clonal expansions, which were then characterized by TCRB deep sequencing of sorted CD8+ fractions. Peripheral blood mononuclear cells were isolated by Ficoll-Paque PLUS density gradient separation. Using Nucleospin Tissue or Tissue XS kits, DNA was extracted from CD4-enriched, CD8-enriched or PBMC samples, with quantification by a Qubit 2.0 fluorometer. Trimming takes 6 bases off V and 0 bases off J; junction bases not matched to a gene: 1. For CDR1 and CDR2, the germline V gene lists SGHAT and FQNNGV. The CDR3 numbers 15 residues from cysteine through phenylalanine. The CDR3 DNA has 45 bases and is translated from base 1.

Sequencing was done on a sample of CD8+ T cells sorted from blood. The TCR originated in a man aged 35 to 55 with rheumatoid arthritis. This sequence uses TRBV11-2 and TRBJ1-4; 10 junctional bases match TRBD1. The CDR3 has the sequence CASRGQGATNEKLFF. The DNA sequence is TGTGCCAGCAGAGGACAGGGGGCAACTAATGAAAAACTGTTTTTT.